This T cell receptor (beta chain) was identified during a study of T cell repertoires in cytomegalovirus infection. Study overall: In public TCR beta signatures, there were indications of both CMV infection and matching HLA type.

The CDR3 extends over 13 amino acids. The germline V and J ends were trimmed by 5 bases and 8 bases, with 10 bases remaining between them. TCRdb processed the reads anew with MiXCR; each CDR3 protein has one entry. This table holds around 740,000 distinct CDR3 sequences, 35% to 45% found once. Study-level points and caveats: Identification of carriers of CMV plus the relevant HLA was achieved through cumulative public TCR beta family frequency. CMV-specific TCR beta clonotypes restricted by HLA-C dominated the ex vivo response.

In regard to this clonotype: The antigen is not known.

The clonotype originates from a human donor in good health (CMV status not recorded). Some clones in this sample may be carry-over from other donors' samples. The chain combines TRBV12-3 or TRBV12-4 with TRBJ1-6; tentatively, D is TRBD1 (6 bases). Source material: PBMCs. The CDR3 sequence is CASSHHRDSPLHF. CDR3 in DNA: TGTGCCAGCAGTCACCACAGGGATTCACCCCTCCACTTT.